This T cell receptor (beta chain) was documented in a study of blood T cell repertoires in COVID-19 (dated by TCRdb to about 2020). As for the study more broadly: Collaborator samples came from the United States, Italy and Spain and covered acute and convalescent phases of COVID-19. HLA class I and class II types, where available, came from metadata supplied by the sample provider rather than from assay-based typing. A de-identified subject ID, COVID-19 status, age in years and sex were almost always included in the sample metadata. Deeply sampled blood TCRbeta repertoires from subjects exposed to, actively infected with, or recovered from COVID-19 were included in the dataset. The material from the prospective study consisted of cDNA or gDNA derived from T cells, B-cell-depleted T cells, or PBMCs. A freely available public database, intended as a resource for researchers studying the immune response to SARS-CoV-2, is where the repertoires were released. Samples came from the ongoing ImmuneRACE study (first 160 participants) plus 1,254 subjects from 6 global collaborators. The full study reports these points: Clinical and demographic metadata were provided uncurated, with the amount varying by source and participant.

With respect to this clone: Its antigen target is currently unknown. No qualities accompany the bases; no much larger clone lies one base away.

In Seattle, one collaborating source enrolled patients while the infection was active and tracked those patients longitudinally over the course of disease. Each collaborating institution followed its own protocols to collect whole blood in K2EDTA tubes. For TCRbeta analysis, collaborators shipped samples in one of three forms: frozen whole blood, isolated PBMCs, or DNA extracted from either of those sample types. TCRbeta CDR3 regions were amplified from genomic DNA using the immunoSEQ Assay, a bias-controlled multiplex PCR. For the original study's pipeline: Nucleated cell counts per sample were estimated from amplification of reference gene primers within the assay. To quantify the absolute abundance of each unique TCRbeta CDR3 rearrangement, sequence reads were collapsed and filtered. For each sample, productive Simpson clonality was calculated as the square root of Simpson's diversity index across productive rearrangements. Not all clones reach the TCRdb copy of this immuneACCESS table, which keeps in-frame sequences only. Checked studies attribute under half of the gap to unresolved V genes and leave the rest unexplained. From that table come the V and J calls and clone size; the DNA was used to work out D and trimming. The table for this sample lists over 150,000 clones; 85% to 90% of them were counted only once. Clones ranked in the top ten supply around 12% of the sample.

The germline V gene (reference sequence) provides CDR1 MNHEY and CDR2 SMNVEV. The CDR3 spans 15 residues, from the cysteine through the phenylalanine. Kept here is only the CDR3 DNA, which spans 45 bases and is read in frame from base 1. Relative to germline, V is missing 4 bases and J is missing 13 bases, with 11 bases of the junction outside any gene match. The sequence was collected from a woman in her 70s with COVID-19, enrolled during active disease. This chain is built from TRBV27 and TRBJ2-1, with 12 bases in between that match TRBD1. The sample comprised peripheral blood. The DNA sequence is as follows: TGTGCCAGCAGTTCAGGGACAGGGGGCTTTAAGACACAGTTCTTC. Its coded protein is CASSSGTGGFKTQFF.